A selection of T cell receptor beta chains follows, all from one sample in a study of T cell responses to AZD1222 COVID-19 vaccine. TCRdb's copy holds only in-frame clones and misses some; the assay was immunoSEQ multiplex PCR. Among some 140,000 clones, around 90% were seen once, and the ten largest hold around 3.2%. This specimen consisted of peripheral blood, obtained on day 0 of AZD1222 vaccination. The receptors shown here come from an adult in good health. Both conserved end residues are part of each CDR3. The D gene is left open where the match is weak. Clone size is stated in some rows and not others, as once, few, many or a class when expanded.

DNA	CDR3	size	V	J	D
TGCGCCAGCAGCTTTTCCGGGGCAGGGGGCCTGGACGAGCAGTACTTC	CASSFSGAGGLDEQYF	.	TRBV5-1	TRBJ2-7	TRBD1
TGTGCCAGCAGTGATGGACTAGCGGGGGAGACCCAGTACTTC	CASSDGLAGETQYF	.	TRBV6-2/TRBV6-3	TRBJ2-5	TRBD2
TGTGCCAGCAGTAAGGGAGGTGTCCCTTCCTACGAGCAGTACTTC	CASSKGGVPSYEQYF	.	TRBV6-5	TRBJ2-7	.
TGTGCCAGCAGCTCATCCGGGACAGGGGGCGGCTACGAGCAGTACTTC	CASSSSGTGGGYEQYF	.	TRBV11-2	TRBJ2-7	TRBD1
TGTGCCAGCAGCCCTGGGAGGGTTGGGGAAAAACTGTTTTTT	CASSPGRVGEKLFF	.	TRBV5-5	TRBJ1-4	.
TGTGCCACCAGTGAACTGAACACTGAAGCTTTCTTT	CATSELNTEAFF	.	TRBV24-1	TRBJ1-1	.
TGTGCCAGCTCACCAGGAGGGCGCTCCTACGAGCAGTACTTC	CASSPGGRSYEQYF	.	TRBV18	TRBJ2-7	.
TGCGCCAGCAGCCCCGGAGGGGTCCAAGAGACCCAGTACTTC	CASSPGGVQETQYF	.	TRBV5-1	TRBJ2-5	.
TGTGCCAGCAGCTTAACAGGGGGCGTGAAGGGCTATGGCTACACCTTC	CASSLTGGVKGYGYTF	.	TRBV5-6	TRBJ1-2	TRBD1
TGTGCCAGCAGTTTAACGACAGGGGGCGGGCAGCCCCAGCATTTT	CASSLTTGGGQPQHF	.	TRBV6-5	TRBJ1-5	TRBD1
TGTGCCACCAGCAGAGCTGGGGGGCTGGGCACTGAAGCTTTCTTT	CATSRAGGLGTEAFF	.	TRBV15	TRBJ1-1	.
TGCGCCAGCAGTGAGGGGAAGAACTATGGCTACACCTTC	CASSEGKNYGYTF	.	TRBV10-2	TRBJ1-2	.
TGTGCCAGCAGCCAGGCCAACCACGAGCAGTACTTC	CASSQANHEQYF	.	TRBV3-1/TRBV3-2	TRBJ2-7	.
TGCGCCAGCAGCTTGGGGGCAGGCCTCTATGGCTACACCTTC	CASSLGAGLYGYTF	.	TRBV5-1	TRBJ1-2	.
TGCAGCGTTGGCATGGGGGCCGGGACAGATACGCAGTATTTT	CSVGMGAGTDTQYF	.	TRBV29-1	TRBJ2-3	.
TGTGCCAGCAGAGGGCATTCGAACACCGGGGAGCTGTTTTTT	CASRGHSNTGELFF	.	TRBV9	TRBJ2-2	.
TGTGCCAGCAGCGTAGGTCCCGGGTCCTCTTACGAGCAGTACTTC	CASSVGPGSSYEQYF	.	TRBV9	TRBJ2-7	.
TGTGCCAGCAGAGGTCAGGCACTGAACACTGAAGCTTTCTTT	CASRGQALNTEAFF	few	TRBV11-2	TRBJ1-1	.
TGCGCCAGCAGTGAAACTAGCGGGGGTCCTATCCGCCCGACCTACGAGCAGTACTTC	CASSETSGGPIRPTYEQYF	.	TRBV10-1	TRBJ2-7	TRBD2
TGTGCCAGCTCACCAAGGGCAGAAGGCACCGGGGAGCTGTTTTTT	CASSPRAEGTGELFF	.	TRBV18	TRBJ2-2	.
TGTGCCAGCAGCGACCCAGGGTTAGATGGCTACACCTTC	CASSDPGLDGYTF	many	TRBV7-3	TRBJ1-2	.
TGTGCCATCAGTGTTAGGGCCGCGAACACCGGGGAGCTGTTTTTT	CAISVRAANTGELFF	.	TRBV10-3	TRBJ2-2	.
TGTGCCAGCAGTTTTGGGGTGAACGGAGCTACCTTC	CASSFGVNGATF	.	TRBV28	TRBJ1-2	.
TGTGCCAGCAGCCAAGGGCGCCAACTCCCCCTCCACTTT	CASSQGRQLPLHF	.	TRBV14	TRBJ1-6	.
TGTGCCAGCAGCCCCCACCCTAGCGGGGCGAGCTCCTACAATGAGCAGTTCTTC	CASSPHPSGASSYNEQFF	.	TRBV6-2/TRBV6-3	TRBJ2-1	TRBD2
TGTGCCAGCAGCGTAGACCCAGGGCGCGAGCAGTACTTC	CASSVDPGREQYF	once	TRBV9	TRBJ2-7	.
TGTGCCAGCAACTCATGGGGACAGGGCGCCGGGGAGCTGTTTTTT	CASNSWGQGAGELFF	.	TRBV7-2	TRBJ2-2	TRBD1
TGTGCCAGCAGTTGGCCCCAGGCTAGAGCTTTCTTT	CASSWPQARAFF	.	TRBV28	TRBJ1-1	.
TGTGCCAGCAGAGAATATGGACAGGGGGCTGGCTATGGCTACACCTTC	CASREYGQGAGYGYTF	.	TRBV3-1/TRBV3-2	TRBJ1-2	TRBD1
TGCGCCAGCAGCCAAGGGGCAGTAGGACAGGAGACCCAGTACTTC	CASSQGAVGQETQYF	few	TRBV4-3	TRBJ2-5	.
TGTGCCAGCAGTGATGTGACAGTTCGGGGAGATACGCAGTATTTT	CASSDVTVRGDTQYF	.	TRBV2	TRBJ2-3	.
TGTGCCAGCAGCGCATTGAACACTGAAGCTTTCTTT	CASSALNTEAFF	.	TRBV6-2/TRBV6-3	TRBJ1-1	.
TGCGCCAGCAGCCAAGCATGGCAGCCTTATGGCTACACCTTC	CASSQAWQPYGYTF	once	TRBV4-1	TRBJ1-2	.
TGTGCCAGCAGCTTACCATCACTTCTAGGCTACGAGCAGTACTTC	CASSLPSLLGYEQYF	few	TRBV7-2	TRBJ2-7	.
TGTGCCAGCAGCTTAGAGGCACAGGGGGGGACTGAAGCTTTCTTT	CASSLEAQGGTEAFF	.	TRBV7-2	TRBJ1-1	TRBD1
TGTGCCAGCAGCCAAAAGCGGGGAGAGACCCAGTACTTC	CASSQKRGETQYF	.	TRBV14	TRBJ2-5	TRBD2
TGCGCCAGCAGCAGCCGGGACCTAGCTAACTATGGCTACACCTTC	CASSSRDLANYGYTF	.	TRBV4-1	TRBJ1-2	.
TGTGCCAGCAGCCAAGATGGGGCCTATGGCTACACCTTC	CASSQDGAYGYTF	.	TRBV4-2	TRBJ1-2	.
TGTGCCAGCAGTGAGGAGGGGGGGCAGCCCCAGCATTTT	CASSEEGGQPQHF	.	TRBV2	TRBJ1-5	.
TGCGCCAGCAGCCCGAGGACGGGAAACACTGAAGCTTTCTTT	CASSPRTGNTEAFF	.	TRBV5-1	TRBJ1-1	.
TGTGCCAGCAGCTCGACAGGGGGCCGTGGCTATGGCTACACCTTC	CASSSTGGRGYGYTF	.	TRBV7-9	TRBJ1-2	TRBD1
TGTGCCAGCAGCTTGGGGCCGAATAGCAATCAGCCCCAGCATTTT	CASSLGPNSNQPQHF	.	TRBV5-5	TRBJ1-5	.
TGTGCCATCAGTCAGGGACAGCTCTATGGCTACACCTTC	CAISQGQLYGYTF	.	TRBV10-3	TRBJ1-2	TRBD1
TGTGCCAGCGCTGGACTAGCGGGGGGCCGGGGTGAGCAGTTCTTC	CASAGLAGGRGEQFF	.	TRBV19	TRBJ2-1	TRBD2
TGCGCCAGCAGCCCGCAAGAAGGGGGCGGGTACGAGCAGTACTTC	CASSPQEGGGYEQYF	.	TRBV5-1	TRBJ2-7	TRBD1
TGTGCCAGCTCACCTCAGGACGGCACCAACTATGGCTACACCTTC	CASSPQDGTNYGYTF	.	TRBV18	TRBJ1-2	.
TGTGCCAGCACCGATAGTTGGGTGGGAAACACCATATATTTT	CASTDSWVGNTIYF	.	TRBV7-2	TRBJ1-3	.
TGCGCCAGCAATAGCGGATCCTACGAGCAGTACTTC	CASNSGSYEQYF	.	TRBV10-1	TRBJ2-7	.
TGCGCCAGCAGCTTGGGACAGGGTTGGTACAATGAGCAGTTCTTC	CASSLGQGWYNEQFF	.	TRBV5-1	TRBJ2-1	TRBD1
TGTGCCAGCAGTTACTCAATCCAAGGGGTACGCACGCAGTATTTT	CASSYSIQGVRTQYF	.	TRBV6-5	TRBJ2-3	.
TGCGCCAGCAGCCAAGAGAAAGGGTCGGGGCAGCCCCAGCATTTT	CASSQEKGSGQPQHF	few	TRBV4-3	TRBJ1-5	.
TGTGCCAGCAGTTACTCGGGCAGGGGGGGAGCCTACGAGCAGTACTTC	CASSYSGRGGAYEQYF	once	TRBV6-5	TRBJ2-7	.
TGTGCCAGCAGCGCATCCGCACCCAGGGAAGGTCACTATGGCTACACCTTC	CASSASAPREGHYGYTF	.	TRBV9	TRBJ1-2	.
TGTGCCAGCAGCAGAATCTCCTACAATGAGCAGTTCTTC	CASSRISYNEQFF	few	TRBV7-6	TRBJ2-1	.